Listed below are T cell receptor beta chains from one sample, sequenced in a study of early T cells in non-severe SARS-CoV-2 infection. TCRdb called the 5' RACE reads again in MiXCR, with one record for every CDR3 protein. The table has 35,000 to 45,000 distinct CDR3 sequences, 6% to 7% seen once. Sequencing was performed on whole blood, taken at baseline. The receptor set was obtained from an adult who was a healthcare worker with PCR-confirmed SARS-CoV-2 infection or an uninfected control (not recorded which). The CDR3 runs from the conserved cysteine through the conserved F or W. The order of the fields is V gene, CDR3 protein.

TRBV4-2,CASSQHPGLAGGSSYEQYF
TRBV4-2,CASSQASGSGDTQYF
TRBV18,CASSPRENYGYTF
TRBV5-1,CASSPFPGLAGSSYNEQFF
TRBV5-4,CASSPGETQYF
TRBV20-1,CSAPSDRAFF
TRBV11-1,CASSPDRVNGELFF
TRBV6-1,CASSEQRGRGYGYTF
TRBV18,CASSLGLAGRTGELFF
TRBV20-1,CSAGGQRSYNEQFF
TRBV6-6,CASSLYQGYEQYF
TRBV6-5,CASSYREGVTEAFF
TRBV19,CASSNRHLSEQYF
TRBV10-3,CAISPGQNYGYTF
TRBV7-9,CASSPGVDIQYF
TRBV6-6,CASSYSDYYGYTF
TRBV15,CATSREGATSGGYTF
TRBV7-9,CASTKEGVYGYTF
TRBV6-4,CASSSQNTGELFF
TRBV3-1,CASSQGGDPLGF
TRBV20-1,CSASRAEYEQYF
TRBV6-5,CASSPAGLRGPQHF
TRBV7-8,CASSTDPNPLPNEQFF
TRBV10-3,CAIFSGSLLNTEAFF
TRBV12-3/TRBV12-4,CASSGTSGGRNEQFF
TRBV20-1,CSATHGQYNSPLHF
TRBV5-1,CASSSLSHSYEQYF
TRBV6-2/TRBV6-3,CASSYPSGKNEQYF
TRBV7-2,CASTPWVSDTQYF
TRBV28,CASSLSYYGAFF
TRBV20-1,CSARLRMAYGYTF
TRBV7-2,CASSLVPGRYNEQFF
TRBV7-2,CASSFWDDEQFF
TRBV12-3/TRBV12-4,CASSLLINTEAFF
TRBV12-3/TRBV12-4,CASSLRRERATDTQYF
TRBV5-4,CASSSDRADEKLFF
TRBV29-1,CSVGPLRGQQYF
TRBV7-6,CASSRIQPPEAYGYTF
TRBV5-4,CASSPTQSGSSYNEQFF
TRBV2,CASRGATQWANEQFF
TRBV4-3,CASSQDGGSRTDTQYF
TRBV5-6,CASSLYSAVNTGELFF
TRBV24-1,CATSDSGVGEQYF
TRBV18,CASSPIGGPSGYTF
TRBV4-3,CASSQGQDQETQYF
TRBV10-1,CASSDNRDTEAFF
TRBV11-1,CASSSPGGTGELFF
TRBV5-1,CASSLDPSLQYF
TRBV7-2,CASSPTSRQTQYF
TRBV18,CASSPPGGGTTDTQYF
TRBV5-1,CASSFRGMSEAFF
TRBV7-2,CASSPSLGTDTQYF
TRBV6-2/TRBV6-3,CASSFLSPGGDEQYF
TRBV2,CASRGDRITGELFF